What follows describes a single T cell receptor (beta chain). These data originate in a study of cytomegalovirus exposure and HLA in healthy donors. The germline V gene encodes CDR1 MNHNS and CDR2 SASEGT. The CDR3 contains 15 residues. The V gene end was trimmed by 6 bases and the J gene end by 3 bases; junction bases not matched to a gene: 6. 60 Vbeta and 13 Jbeta primers were used in PCR. Generated by immunoSEQ multiplex PCR, the TCRdb table keeps only in-frame clones and is missing some. The sample lists 120,000 or so clones, roughly 80% occurring once. Sequencing used PBMCs. This TCR was sampled from a woman aged 35 to 49 in good health and CMV-seronegative. The chain joins TRBV6-1 to TRBJ2-7, with 12 bases aligning to TRBD2. In DNA, the CDR3 is TGTGCCAGCAGCCCCCTAGCGGGAGGGCTCTACGAGCAGTACTTC. Translation gives CASSPLAGGLYEQYF.